This TCR beta chain was recovered during a study of cytomegalovirus exposure and HLA in healthy donors. Whole-study findings and limits: Later analysis identified a missense DCLRE1C variant that was linked to TCR beta V- and J-gene trimming. The Asian-associated ancestry cluster reportedly had fewer N-insertions than the 666-donor mean in a later analysis. A previous analysis found most TCR beta V segments productive roughly 90% or roughly 30% of the time. High sensitivity and specificity were reportedly achieved when the classifier diagnosed cytomegalovirus status.

This CDR3 region has 14 residues. The germline CDR1 and CDR2 sequences are LNHDA and SQIVND (reference sequence). Trimming removed 1 base from V and 0 bases from J, with 7 bases in between. With respect to this clone: Its target is not known.

Use of 60 Vbeta and 13 Jbeta primers characterized the PCR. Measured with immunoSEQ multiplex PCR; TCRdb has only the in-frame clones, and not every one. The table shows around 140,000 clones, with approximately 80% occurring only once. J is TRBJ2-7 and V is TRBV19; D gene uncertain. This clonotype was sampled from a woman in her thirties or forties in good health and CMV-seropositive. The sequencing sample was made of PBMCs. The CDR3 DNA reads as TGTGCCAGTAGTATAGCAGGCTCCTCCTACGAGCAGTACTTC. Translating gives CASSIAGSSYEQYF.